The 18 T cell receptor beta chains presented below share a single source sample, sequenced in a study of CD8 T cells in ankylosing spondylitis. MiXCR, applied by TCRdb to the 5' RACE reads, yields one record per CDR3 protein. Among roughly 230,000 distinct CDR3 sequences, 15% to 20% were seen once, and the ten largest hold about a third. Sequencing used blood, either unsorted or a sorted T cell fraction (not recorded which). The origin of the receptors is a male donor with ankylosing spondylitis or in good health (not recorded which).

This chain links TRBV6-1 with TRBJ2-1, with TRBD1 matching over 10 bases. CDR1 is MNHNS and CDR2 is SASEGT in the germline V gene. The V and J ends lost 2 bases and 6 bases, in that order; junction bases with no gene match: 7. CDR3 size: 16 residues. The CDR3: CASSEMTGGLGNEQFF. CDR3 DNA: TGTGCCAGCAGTGAAATGACAGGGGGCTTAGGCAATGAGCAGTTCTTC.

A few counts support this clonotype. The chain employs TRBV4-2 and TRBJ2-7; no firm D call. V lost 0 bases to trimming and J lost 7 bases, with 4 bases between them. CDR3 length: 11 amino acids. Per the germline V gene, CDR1 is LGHNA and CDR2 is YNFKEQ. The CDR3 is CASSQDREQYF. The CDR3 DNA follows: TGTGCCAGCAGCCAAGATCGAGAGCAGTACTTC.

This clonotype has a count of ten or more. The chain recombines TRBV4-1 with TRBJ2-5, with a weak D call TRBD1 (6 bases). Germline assignment: CDR1 MGHRA and CDR2 YSYEKL. Between the trimmed V and J ends, which lost 2 bases and 1 base, there was a span of 8 bases. This CDR3 contains 14 residues. The CDR3 loop reads CASSQRQAQETQYF. CDR3 DNA sequence: TGCGCCAGCAGCCAAAGACAGGCCCAAGAGACCCAGTACTTC.

This clonotype was observed a few times. The chain uses TRBV6-2 or TRBV6-3 and TRBJ2-7; 7 nucleotides agree with TRBD1. This CDR3 is built from 14 residues. Germline loops: CDR1 MNHEY, CDR2 SVGEGT. V lost 4 bases and J lost 5; bases outside the gene matches: 8. The CDR3 protein is CASSLRTGRNEQYF. CDR3 in DNA: TGTGCCAGCAGTTTGCGGACAGGTAGGAACGAGCAGTACTTC.

This clonotype was seen more than once but under ten times. The chain couples TRBV7-9 to TRBJ2-1; no firm D call. Trimming took 2 bases from V and 9 from J, leaving 11 bases between them. The CDR3 runs to 13 residues. CDR1 and CDR2 from the germline V gene are SEHNR and FQNEAQ (reference sequence). CDR3 loop: CASSLLHPGEQFF. The CDR3 DNA is TGTGCCAGCAGCTTACTCCACCCCGGTGAGCAGTTCTTC. The variable domain in full, with the rest retrieved from reference TRBV7-9 and TRBJ2-1, is DTGVSQNPRHKITKRGQNVTFRCDPISEHNRLYWYRQTLGQGPEFLTYFQNEAQLEKSRLLSDRFSAERPKGSFSTLEIQRTEQGDSAMYLCASSLLHPGEQFFGPGTRLTVL.

This clonotype was detected a few times. V and J are TRBV9 and TRBJ2-5, with D maybe TRBD2 (7 bases). This CDR3 contains 15 residues. Germline CDR1 and CDR2: SGDLS and YYNGEE. With 4 bases removed from V and 4 bases from J, the gap between germline ends came to 17 bases. CDR3 sequence reads: CASSPSRGGGETQYF. DNA for the CDR3: TGTGCCAGCAGCCCAAGTAGGGGGGGAGGAGAGACCCAGTACTTC.

This clonotype has only a few counts. J is TRBJ2-1 and V is TRBV20-1; D uncertain. CDR1 is DFQATT and CDR2 is SNEGSKA in the germline V gene (reference sequence). The CDR3 has 15 amino acids. V lost 3 bases to trimming and J lost 2 bases, with 14 bases between them. The CDR3 DNA sequence: TGCAGTGCTAGGGGTTTCTCCAAGGCCTACAATGAGCAGTTCTTC. The encoded protein is CSARGFSKAYNEQFF.

This chain connects TRBV7-9 to TRBJ2-1, with 8 bases identical to TRBD2. CDR1 and CDR2 (germline): SEHNR, FQNEAQ (reference sequence). V trimming: 5 bases; J trimming: 12 bases; junction bases outside the gene matches: 3. The CDR3 sequence is 11 residues long. The CDR3 region is CASSPGGVQFF. CDR3 DNA sequence: TGTGCCAGCAGCCCCGGGGGGGTGCAGTTCTTC.

This clonotype was seen a few times. The J gene is TRBJ2-7, the V gene TRBV27; D is ambiguous. V lost 2 bases and J 1 base, leaving 9 bases between the germline ends. Germline V gene sequence: CDR1 MNHEY, CDR2 SMNVEV (reference sequence). The CDR3 has 14 amino acids. The CDR3 loop reads CASSLGSRSYEQYF. The CDR3 nucleotides are TGTGCCAGCAGTTTAGGTTCTCGTTCCTACGAGCAGTACTTC.

V usage is TRBV3-1 and J usage is TRBJ2-7, with TRBD2 matching 8 bases. CDR1 is LGHDT, CDR2 YNNKEL, per germline (reference sequence). This CDR3 is 16 amino acids long. V dropped 1 base and J dropped 3; count of bases not matched to a gene: 8. The CDR3, as DNA: TGTGCCAGCAGCCAAGTTATGACGGGAGGGAGCTACGAGCAGTACTTC. Residues: CASSQVMTGGSYEQYF.

In DNA, the CDR3 is TGTGCCAGCAGCCACGGACAGGAGGGAAATTCACCCCTCCACTTT. As protein: CASSHGQEGNSPLHF. The chain carries TRBV4-2 and TRBJ1-6; 7 positions match TRBD1. V lost 3 bases and J lost 7; bases outside the gene matches: 6. The CDR3 is made up of 15 amino acids. The germline gives CDR1 LGHNA, CDR2 YNFKEQ.

There are many counts of this clonotype. The chain recombines TRBV5-1 with TRBJ2-2; D unresolved. The germline V gene has CDR1 SGHRS and CDR2 YFSETQ. The CDR3 loop spans 14 amino acids. Trimming stripped 5 bases from V and 4 bases from J, with 12 bases between. This CDR3 reads CASSRLGSTGELFF. The CDR3 DNA reads as TGCGCCAGCAGTCGTTTGGGATCCACCGGGGAGCTGTTTTTT.

This clonotype has a count of ten or more. This chain links TRBV29-1 with TRBJ2-7; 10 nucleotides agree with TRBD2. Germline V gene data show CDR1 as SQVTM and CDR2 as ANQGSEA. J was trimmed by 3 bases and V by 1 base; bases with no gene match: 9. The CDR3 is 16 amino acids. The CDR3 loop reads CSVEVSLSGRVYEQYF. DNA of the CDR3: TGCAGCGTTGAAGTGTCTCTAAGCGGGAGGGTCTACGAGCAGTACTTC.

The CDR3 region is CASSQQGSSIADEQFF. The CDR3 DNA reads as TGCGCCAGCAGCCAACAAGGGAGTTCCATAGCCGATGAGCAGTTCTTC. V and J are TRBV4-1 and TRBJ2-1; D perhaps matches TRBD2 (5 bases). In germline, CDR1 is MGHRA, CDR2 YSYEKL. V was cut by 2 bases and J by 8 bases, with 19 bases left in between. CDR3 size: 16 residues.

V and J are TRBV28 and TRBJ2-7; D may correspond to TRBD1 or TRBD2 (6 bases each). Germline values: CDR1 MDHEN, CDR2 SYDVKM. Trimming left V 2 bases short and J 5 bases short, with 16 bases between. This CDR3 has 15 amino acids. The CDR3 sequence is CASSLQESGADEQYF. The DNA of the CDR3 is TGTGCCAGCAGTTTACAGGAATCGGGGGCGGACGAGCAGTACTTC.

V gene TRBV10-3 combines with J gene TRBJ2-7; D is unresolved. Germline CDR1 and CDR2: ENHRY and SYGVKD. V was clipped by 2 bases and J by 4 bases, with 9 bases between them. There are 13 residues in the CDR3. The chain's CDR3 is CAISEALRYEQYF. The CDR3 nucleotides are TGTGCCATCAGTGAGGCCTTGCGATACGAGCAGTACTTC.

The V gene is TRBV6-1, the J gene TRBJ2-7; TRBD2 matches at 11 bases. The CDR3 consists of 12 residues. In germline, CDR1 is MNHNS, CDR2 SASEGT. V lost 10 bases and J lost 4; bases outside the gene matches: 3. The CDR3 nucleotides read TGTGCCACCGGGACTAGCGGTTACGAGCAGTACTTC. It codes for CATGTSGYEQYF.

The chain recombines TRBV10-3 with TRBJ2-7; TRBD1 aligns across 10 bases. The CDR3 has 20 residues. Trimming cost V 2 bases and J 0 bases; bases outside gene matches: 16. Germline CDR1 ENHRY, CDR2 SYGVKD. The CDR3 DNA is TGTGCCATCAGTGAGGACCGACAGGGGGCTGATAGCGGGGCCTCCTACGAGCAGTACTTC. Its translation is CAISEDRQGADSGASYEQYF.